This T cell receptor (beta chain) was sequenced for a study of beta chain features in type 1 diabetes. Study-level points and caveats: TCRB CDR3s were moderately but significantly shorter in Type 1 diabetes patients in all four CD4+ subsets.

The CDR3 runs to 15 residues. V dropped 7 bases and J dropped 5; count of bases not matched to a gene: 7. Germline CDR1 MNHNY, CDR2 SVGAGI (reference sequence). The authors sorted CD4+ naive, central memory, regulatory and stem cell-like memory cells via CD45RO/CCR7/CD25/CD127/CD95/CD27. The isolated RNA, all of it, was reverse transcribed, so expressed TCRB transcripts were what got sequenced. The table came from immunoSEQ multiplex PCR; TCRdb's copy has only in-frame clones and leaves some out. The table lists about 900,000 clones, 17% of them singletons. Points on this clone: Its antigen remains unknown.

The gene calls are TRBV6-6 and TRBJ1-5, with 11 bases identical to TRBD1. The source is a woman under 30 in good health. Sequenced input: naive CD4+ T cells from blood. CDR3 sequence: CASTAGQGAHQPQHF. In DNA form, the CDR3 reads TGTGCCAGCACCGCAGGACAGGGGGCCCATCAGCCCCAGCATTTT.